This T cell receptor (beta chain) was captured in a study of beta chain features in type 1 diabetes. Overall study context: All samples combined gave 107,917,701 sorted cells for examination. Study-level points and caveats: Researchers cautioned that cDNA sequencing could over-represent cells with high TCR expression. Shortening of TCRB CDR3s, moderate but significant, appeared in all four CD4+ subsets of Type 1 diabetes patients. Compared with healthy donors, patients appeared to share more similar naive, central memory and regulatory TCRB repertoires.

The ends were cut back, 5 bases at V and 9 bases at J, with 24 bases in the middle. The CDR3 runs to 16 residues. CDR1 and CDR2 from the germline V gene are SGHNT and YYREEE (reference sequence). A note on this clone: Its antigen is unknown.

All of the isolated RNA was reverse transcribed, so expressed TCRB transcripts were sequenced. TCRdb's table, derived via immunoSEQ multiplex PCR, lists solely in-frame clones and lacks some. The sample consists of over 100,000 clones, roughly 43% of them appearing once. The sequenced sample was stem cell memory CD4+ T cells from blood. This clonotype originated in a woman aged 18 to 35 in good health. V and J are TRBV5-4 and TRBJ2-1, with D perhaps matching TRBD2 (5 bases). The CDR3 DNA reads as TGTGCCAGCAGACCGTTCGGGGATATATCCGGGTCTGAGCAGTTCTTC. Its protein is CASRPFGDISGSEQFF.